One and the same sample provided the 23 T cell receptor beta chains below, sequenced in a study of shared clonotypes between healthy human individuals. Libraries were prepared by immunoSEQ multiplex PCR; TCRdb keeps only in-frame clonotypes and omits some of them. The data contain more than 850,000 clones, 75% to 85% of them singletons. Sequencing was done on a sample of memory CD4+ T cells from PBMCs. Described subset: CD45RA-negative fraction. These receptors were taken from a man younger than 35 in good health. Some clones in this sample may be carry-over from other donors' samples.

The CDR3 reads CSSWRPGDTEAFF. DNA for the CDR3: TGCAGCTCCTGGAGACCAGGGGACACTGAAGCTTTCTTT. The rearrangement uses TRBV29-1 and TRBJ1-1; possible D gene TRBD1, 6 bases. The CDR3 totals 13 residues. Germline V gene lookup returns CDR1 SQVTM and CDR2 ANQGSEA. Between the trimmed V and J ends, which lost 8 bases and 3 bases, there was a span of 16 bases.

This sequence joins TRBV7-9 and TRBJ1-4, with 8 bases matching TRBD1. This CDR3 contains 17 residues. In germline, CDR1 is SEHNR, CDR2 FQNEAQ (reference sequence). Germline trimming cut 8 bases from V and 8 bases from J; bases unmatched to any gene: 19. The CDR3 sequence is CASGPRDRGSRGEKLFF. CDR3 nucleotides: TGTGCCAGCGGGCCCCGAGACAGGGGCTCTAGGGGCGAAAAACTGTTTTTT.

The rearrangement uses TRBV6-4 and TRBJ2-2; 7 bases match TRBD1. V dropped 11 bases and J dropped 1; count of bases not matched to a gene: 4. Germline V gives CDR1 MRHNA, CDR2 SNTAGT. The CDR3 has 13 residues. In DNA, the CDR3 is TGTGCCTTCAGGACAGGGAACACCGGGGAGCTGTTTTTT. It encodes CAFRTGNTGELFF.

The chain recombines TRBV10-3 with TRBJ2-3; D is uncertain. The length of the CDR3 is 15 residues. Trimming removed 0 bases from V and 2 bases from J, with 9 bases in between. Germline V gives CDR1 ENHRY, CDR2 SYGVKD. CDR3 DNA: TGTGCCATCAGTGAGTCGGCTGGATCCACAGATACGCAGTATTTT. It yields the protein CAISESAGSTDTQYF.

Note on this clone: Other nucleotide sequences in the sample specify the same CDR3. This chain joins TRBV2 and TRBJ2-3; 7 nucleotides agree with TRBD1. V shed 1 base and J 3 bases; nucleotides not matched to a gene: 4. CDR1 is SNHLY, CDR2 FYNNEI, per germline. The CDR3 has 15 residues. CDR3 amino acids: CASSEGTGLTDTQYF. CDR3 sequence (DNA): TGTGCCAGCAGTGAAGGGACAGGCCTTACAGATACGCAGTATTTT.

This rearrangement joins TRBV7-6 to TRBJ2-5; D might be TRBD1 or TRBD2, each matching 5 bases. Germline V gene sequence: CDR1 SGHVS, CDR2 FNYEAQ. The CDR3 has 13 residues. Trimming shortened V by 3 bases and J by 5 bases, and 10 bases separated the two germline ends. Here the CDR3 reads CASSFSREETQYF. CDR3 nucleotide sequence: TGTGCCAGCAGCTTTAGCAGGGAGGAGACCCAGTACTTC.

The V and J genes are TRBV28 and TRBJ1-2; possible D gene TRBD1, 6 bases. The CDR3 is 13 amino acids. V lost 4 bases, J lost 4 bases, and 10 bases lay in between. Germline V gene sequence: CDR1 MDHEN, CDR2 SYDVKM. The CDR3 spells CASSSMTGYGYTF. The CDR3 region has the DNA TGTGCCAGCAGTTCGATGACAGGCTATGGCTACACCTTC.

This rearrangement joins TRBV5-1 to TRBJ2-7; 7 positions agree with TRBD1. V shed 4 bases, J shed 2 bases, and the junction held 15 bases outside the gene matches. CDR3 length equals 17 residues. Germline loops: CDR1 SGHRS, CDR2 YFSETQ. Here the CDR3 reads CASSRGPGQAETYEQYF. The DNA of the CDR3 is TGCGCCAGCAGCAGGGGGCCCGGACAGGCCGAAACCTACGAGCAGTACTTC.

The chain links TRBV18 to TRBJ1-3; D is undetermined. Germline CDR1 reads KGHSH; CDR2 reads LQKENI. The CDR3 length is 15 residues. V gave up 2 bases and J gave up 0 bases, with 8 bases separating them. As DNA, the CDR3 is TGTGCCAGCTCACCAAGTGAGAGCTCTGGAAACACCATATATTTT. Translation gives CASSPSESSGNTIYF.

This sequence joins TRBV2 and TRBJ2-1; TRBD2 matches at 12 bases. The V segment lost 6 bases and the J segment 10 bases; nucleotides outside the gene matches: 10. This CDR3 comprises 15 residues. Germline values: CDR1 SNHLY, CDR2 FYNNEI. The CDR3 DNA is TGTGCCAGCAGCTGGCTAGCGGGAGGGCCAGGGGAGCAGTTCTTC. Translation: CASSWLAGGPGEQFF.

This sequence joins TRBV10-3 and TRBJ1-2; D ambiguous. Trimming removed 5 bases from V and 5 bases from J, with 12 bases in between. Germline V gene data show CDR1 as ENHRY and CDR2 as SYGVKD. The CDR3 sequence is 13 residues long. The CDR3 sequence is CAISTENGYGYTF. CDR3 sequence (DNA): TGTGCCATCAGTACAGAGAATGGATATGGCTACACCTTC.

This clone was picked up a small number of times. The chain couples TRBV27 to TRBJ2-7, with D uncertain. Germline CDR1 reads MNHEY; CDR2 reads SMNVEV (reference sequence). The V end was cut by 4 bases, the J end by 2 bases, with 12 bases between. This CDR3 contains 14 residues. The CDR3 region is CASSSSGSPYEQYF. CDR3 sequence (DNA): TGTGCCAGCAGTTCCTCCGGGTCCCCCTACGAGCAGTACTTC.

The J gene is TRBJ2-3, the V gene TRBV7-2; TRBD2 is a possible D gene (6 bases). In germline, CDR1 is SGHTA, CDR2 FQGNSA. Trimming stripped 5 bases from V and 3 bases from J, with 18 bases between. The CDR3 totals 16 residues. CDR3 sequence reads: CASSPAAGRWTDTQYF. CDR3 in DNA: TGTGCCAGCAGCCCAGCGGCGGGACGTTGGACAGATACGCAGTATTTT.

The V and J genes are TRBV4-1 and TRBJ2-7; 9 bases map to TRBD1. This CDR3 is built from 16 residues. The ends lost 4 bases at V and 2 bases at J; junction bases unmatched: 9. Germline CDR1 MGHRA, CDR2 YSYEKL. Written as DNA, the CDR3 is TGCGCCAGCAGCCCAACGGGACAGGGTGGAACCTACGAGCAGTACTTC. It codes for CASSPTGQGGTYEQYF.

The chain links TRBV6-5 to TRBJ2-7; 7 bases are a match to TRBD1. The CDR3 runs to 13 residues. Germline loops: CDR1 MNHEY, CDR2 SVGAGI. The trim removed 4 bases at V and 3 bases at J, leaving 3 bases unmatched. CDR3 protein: CASSWGQHYEQYF. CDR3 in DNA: TGTGCCAGCAGTTGGGGACAGCACTACGAGCAGTACTTC.

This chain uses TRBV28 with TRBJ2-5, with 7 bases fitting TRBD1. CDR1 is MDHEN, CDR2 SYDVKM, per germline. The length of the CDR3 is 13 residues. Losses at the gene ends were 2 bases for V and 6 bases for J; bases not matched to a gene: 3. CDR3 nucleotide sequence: TGTGCCAGCAGTTTAAACAGGGGCCAGACCCAGTACTTC. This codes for CASSLNRGQTQYF.

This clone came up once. CDR3 region: CASSFSRRETQYF. The CDR3 DNA is TGTGCCAGCAGCTTCAGCCGGCGGGAGACCCAGTACTTC. The genes are TRBV7-2 and TRBJ2-5; no firm D call. Trimming stripped 3 bases from V and 5 bases from J, with 10 bases between. CDR1 is SGHTA and CDR2 is FQGNSA in the germline V gene. The CDR3 extends over 13 amino acids.

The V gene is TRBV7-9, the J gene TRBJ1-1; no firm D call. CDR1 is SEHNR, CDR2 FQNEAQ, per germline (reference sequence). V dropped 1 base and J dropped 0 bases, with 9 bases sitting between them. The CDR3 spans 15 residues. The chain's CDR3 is CASSLVRQLNTEAFF. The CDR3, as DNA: TGTGCCAGCAGCTTAGTCCGGCAGTTGAACACTGAAGCTTTCTTT.

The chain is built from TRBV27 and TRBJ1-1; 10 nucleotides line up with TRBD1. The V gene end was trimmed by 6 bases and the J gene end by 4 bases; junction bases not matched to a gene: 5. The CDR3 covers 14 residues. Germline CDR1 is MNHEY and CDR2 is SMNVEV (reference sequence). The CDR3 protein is CASRGTGVSTEAFF. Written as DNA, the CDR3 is TGTGCCAGCAGGGGGACAGGGGTGAGCACTGAAGCTTTCTTT.

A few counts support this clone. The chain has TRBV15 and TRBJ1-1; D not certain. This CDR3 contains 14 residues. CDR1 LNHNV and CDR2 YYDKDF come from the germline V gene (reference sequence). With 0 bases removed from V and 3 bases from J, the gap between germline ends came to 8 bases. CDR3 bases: TGTGCCACCAGCAGAGATCGAGGGTACACTGAAGCTTTCTTT. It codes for CATSRDRGYTEAFF.

CDR3 protein: CASSPTWDNEQFF. The CDR3 DNA reads as TGTGCCAGCAGCCCGACCTGGGACAATGAGCAGTTCTTC. The chain is built from TRBV11-2 and TRBJ2-1, with unresolved D. Germline V gene data show CDR1 as SGHAT and CDR2 as FQNNGV. The V and J ends lost 5 bases and 5 bases respectively, with 10 bases between them. This CDR3 contains 13 residues.

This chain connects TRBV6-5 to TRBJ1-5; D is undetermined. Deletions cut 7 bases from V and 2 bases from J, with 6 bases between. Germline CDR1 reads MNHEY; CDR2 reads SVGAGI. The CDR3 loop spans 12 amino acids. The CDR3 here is CASNIRNQPQHF. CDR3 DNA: TGTGCCAGCAACATCCGCAATCAGCCCCAGCATTTT.

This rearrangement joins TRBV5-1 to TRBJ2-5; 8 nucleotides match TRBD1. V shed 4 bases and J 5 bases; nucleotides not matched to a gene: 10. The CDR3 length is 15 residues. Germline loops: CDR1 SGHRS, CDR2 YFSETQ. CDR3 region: CASSRLRQGLETQYF. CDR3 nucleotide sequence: TGCGCCAGCAGCCGACTGCGACAGGGGCTGGAGACCCAGTACTTC.